Given below is one T cell receptor beta chain in context. Ten or more counts support this clonotype. Its target antigen remains unknown. Nothing much larger sits one base from this clone, and base qualities are not available. The sample comes from a study of T cells in Graves' hyperthyroidism and ophthalmopathy (dated by TCRdb to the late 2010s). Regarding the complete study: Peripheral blood was collected at initial diagnosis, before any treatment. TCR V-J signatures able to tell the groups apart were searched for in a discovery cohort of 100 patients, of whom about 40 had Graves' ophthalmopathy and 55 to 60 had stable Graves' hyperthyroidism. Once sampling was done, hyperthyroidism patients were given methimazole at a starting dose of 30 mg daily, whereas ophthalmopathy patients were given high-dose intravenous methylprednisolone. In addition, the study compared T-cell repertoires in thyroid tissue and in blood from about 6 Graves' hyperthyroidism patients. Prospective prediction of ophthalmopathy was tested in an independent validation cohort of approximately 19 hyperthyroidism patients and around 16 patients who later progressed to ophthalmopathy. The paper reports TCR Vbeta CDR3 sequencing of roughly 140 peripheral blood samples: 40 to 45 ophthalmopathy, about 75 hyperthyroidism and around 17 progressor patients. The 100 or so discovery patients were randomly split 7:3 into training and test sets.

Taken from cysteine to phenylalanine, the CDR3 has 13 residues. CDR3 DNA is the only sequence kept; it has 39 bases, read in frame from the first base. Unmatched junction bases come to 4, with V trimmed by 8 bases and J by 4 bases. A patient counted as having stable Graves' hyperthyroidism if no progression to ophthalmopathy occurred over 18 months of follow-up. Hyperthyroidism patients were aged 18 to 65 years and newly diagnosed, with disease duration of less than 2 months. Exclusion was applied to patients with uncontrolled infections, other autoimmune diseases, pregnancy or lactation. Clinical symptoms, serum thyroxine and TRAb, thyroid ultrasound, and orbital computed tomography formed the basis for the diagnoses. Ficoll-Paque density gradient centrifugation was used to isolate PBMCs from approximately 10 ml of fresh peripheral blood. Trizol reagent was used to extract total RNA, and RNA quality was then checked on an Agilent 2100 Bioanalyzer.

Amplification of TCR beta CDR3 regions was carried out from RNA transcripts. A first-round RT-PCR of the TCR CDR3 used the HTBI primer set with the Qiagen OneStep RT-PCR kit. A second multiplex PCR round built the libraries, followed by size selection and purification. The libraries were sequenced on an Illumina HiSeq2000 using paired-end 100 bp reads. Concerning the study's data processing: SOAPnuke was used to process the raw data, throwing out any read that contained adapters or uncalled bases, had a mean Phred below 15, or lacked an exact constant-primer or identifier match. COPE v1.2.5 was used to merge the high-quality paired reads, and each unique nucleotide sequence was defined as a clonotype. Clonotypes were aligned to IMGT TRBV, TRBD and TRBJ reference segments using MiTCR v1.1. The analysis included only V-J combinations with a frequency above 0.0001, which together covered roughly 99% of the repertoires. A TCS score was defined as the ratio between F50 (clonal expansion) and ExV (chaos), using BLOSUM62-based TCRdist between CDR3 peptides within each V-J. Welch's t-statistics and random forest reduced fewer than 600 V-J features to 10 to 15, which were used in a naive Bayes classifier (R e1071). TCRdb took the public reads, trimmed them with fastp at Q25, ran MiXCR for clone calling and kept in-frame beta chains. A single entry per CDR3 protein holds the most common genes and DNA from its merged rows. The V and J calls shown here were made by TCRdb, not taken from the authors' results. For this sample the table gives about 360,000 distinct CDR3 sequences, of which 15% to 20% were detected only once. The ten largest clones add up to about 3.7% of the sample.

Study-level results and caveats: In validation, progression to ophthalmopathy was predicted by the model with approximately 67% sensitivity and 72% to 85% specificity, a median of roughly 6.4 months before onset. Most expanded thyroid clonotypes (frequency above 0.001) were also detected in blood, a finding suggesting that blood repertoires may reflect thyroid immune responses. Sample size was not statistically predetermined, and blinding of investigators to group allocation was not performed. Ophthalmopathy was separated from stable hyperthyroidism by a 13 V-J signature model, with 85% to 90% sensitivity and approximately 81% specificity obtained in cross-validation and 80%/75% obtained in testing.

The TCR originated in a woman between 18 and 30 years old with Graves' hyperthyroidism. Sequenced: blood. Recombination connected TRBV12-3 or TRBV12-4 to TRBJ2-7; TRBD1 agrees with 11 junctional bases. The CDR3 region: CASRGQGAYEQYF. The sequenced DNA: TGTGCCAGCCGAGGACAGGGGGCTTACGAGCAGTACTTC.